This T cell receptor (beta chain) was found in a study of cytomegalovirus exposure and HLA in healthy donors. The CDR3 covers 14 residues. J was trimmed by 3 bases and V by 5 bases; bases with no gene match: 3. From germline, CDR1 is MDHEN and CDR2 SYDVKM. This clone was seen only once. Primers for the PCR totalled 60 Vbeta and 13 Jbeta. TCRdb's copy holds only in-frame clones and misses some; the assay was immunoSEQ multiplex PCR. The sample has around 150,000 clones; about four fifths are singletons. This TCR derives from a man aged 30 to 45 in good health and CMV-seronegative. Sequenced sample: PBMCs. The rearrangement uses TRBV28 and TRBJ2-7, with 11 bases aligning to TRBD2. The CDR3 region has the DNA TGTGCCAGCAGTCCTCTAGCGGGGGGCTACGAGCAGTACTTC. This encodes CASSPLAGGYEQYF.